This TCR beta chain was documented in a study of technical replicates of blood from several donors. Profiled with immunoSEQ multiplex PCR; TCRdb holds only in-frame clones, not every one. The profile shows more than 90,000 clones, 95% of them singletons. Germline values: CDR1 LNHDA, CDR2 SQIVND (reference sequence). This CDR3 contains 13 residues. Trimming removed 5 bases at V and 5 bases at J, with 12 bases between. The chain uses TRBV19 and TRBJ1-1, with a tentative D call TRBD1 (5 bases). Sequencing was performed on T cells isolated from PBMCs. The receptor was derived from a human donor in good health. The CDR3 loop is CASSPGGWTEAFF. CDR3 coding DNA: TGTGCCAGTAGTCCCGGGGGATGGACTGAAGCTTTCTTT.